This T cell receptor beta chain was captured in a study of blood T cell repertoires in COVID-19. Looking at the study overall: The United States, Italy and Spain supplied acute and convalescent COVID-19 samples. Sources were T cells, B-cell-depleted T cells, or PBMCs; the material itself was cDNA or gDNA.

As processed by the authors: Quantification of nucleated cells was approximated via reference gene primer amplification. Generated by immunoSEQ multiplex PCR, the TCRdb table keeps only in-frame clones and is missing some. V, J and clone size are taken as reported in that table, and D and trimming were inferred from the DNA itself. The sample comprises 220,000 or so clones, 84% of which are singletons, and 20% rests with the top ten. Regarding this clone: The sample carries other DNA sequences with the same CDR3.

V was pared by 0 bases and J by 0 bases, with 7 bases between. The V gene's germline CDR1 is SGHRS and CDR2 YFSETQ. The CDR3 totals 15 residues. The sequence derives from a man aged 25 to 40 with active or convalescent COVID-19. The specimen was peripheral blood. The chain combines TRBV5-1 with TRBJ2-1, with D unresolved. The CDR3 sequence is CASSLGGSSYNEQFF. The CDR3 DNA is TGCGCCAGCAGCTTGGGTGGCAGCTCCTACAATGAGCAGTTCTTC.